The subject of this entry is one TCR beta chain. Its antigen is not identified. The sample comes from a study of T cell responses to AZD1222 COVID-19 vaccine. Doses given second, at about 4 or about 12 weeks, were pooled. Method: immunoSEQ multiplex PCR; TCRdb's copy keeps in-frame clones and lacks some. The sample holds approximately 17,000 clones, around 80% seen once. J lost 5 bases, V lost 1 base, and 4 bases had no gene match. The germline gives CDR1 SGDLS, CDR2 YYNGEE. The CDR3 loop spans 15 amino acids. Study observations and caveats: The CD4 TCRs associated with vaccination extended across spike and predominated at 160-218 and 743-854. The study reported that nearly half of spike-specific TCRs target unmutated variant regions. When two AZD1222 doses had been given, Spike-specific TCR breadth and depth rose.

The receptor was derived from an adult who received the AZD1222 COVID-19 vaccine. This material consisted of peripheral blood, taken 28 days after the second AZD1222 dose. V and J are TRBV9 and TRBJ2-1; TRBD1 aligns across 9 bases. The CDR3 reads CASSVSGQGNNEQFF. The DNA for the CDR3 is TGTGCCAGCAGCGTATCAGGACAGGGGAACAATGAGCAGTTCTTC.